The next 21 T cell receptor beta chains were all read from a single sample in a study of vaccination and CD4 T cells after COVID-19 (dated by TCRdb to between 2020 and 2023). The label giving this sample's treatment or condition can be read as: approximately nine-day PBMC culture with coronavirus spike peptide pools or control peptides (ViraFEST assay). CD4+ T cells from unexposed donors were collected before the COVID-19 pandemic (2011-2018). These receptors lack a known antigen. Libraries came from PCR. The reads were generated on an Illumina iSeq 100. TCR sequencing of DNA from cultured CD4+ T cells used the Oncomine TCR Beta short-read assay at the Johns Hopkins FTIC core. The QIAamp micro DNA kit was used to extract genomic DNA from the cultured CD4+ T cells. The public reads were run again by TCRdb, first through fastp at Q25 and then through MiXCR, and only productive beta chains were kept. Each record represents a unique CDR3 protein, reported with the most common genes and DNA among its rows. The sample table records some 10,000 distinct CDR3 sequences; 30% to 45% of these occur just once. The ten largest clones add up to approximately 15% of the sample.

The sequenced sample was CD4+ T cells from blood, cultured in vitro. These receptors originate from a human donor in good health.

The chain recombines TRBV2 with TRBJ1-1, with unresolved D. Trimming took off 4 bases at V and 5 bases at J, with 8 bases between the two ends. From germline, CDR1 is SNHLY and CDR2 FYNNEI. This CDR3 contains 12 residues. The CDR3 DNA sequence: TGTGCCAGCAGTGTAAAAGGGACTGAAGCTTTCTTT. Encoded protein: CASSVKGTEAFF.

The chain joins TRBV19 to TRBJ2-2; 9 bases are shared with TRBD2. Germline V gene data show CDR1 as LNHDA and CDR2 as SQIVND (reference sequence). The trim removed 6 bases at V and 4 bases at J, leaving 6 bases unmatched. The CDR3 totals 15 residues. CDR3 loop: CASSSLAGFTGELFF. The CDR3 nucleotides are TGTGCCAGTAGCTCACTAGCGGGCTTCACCGGGGAGCTGTTTTTT.

This clonotype was counted only a few times. This sequence joins TRBV11-2 and TRBJ1-1; the D is unclear. Trimming cost V 5 bases and J 4 bases, with 11 bases left between them. The CDR3 consists of 13 residues. Germline CDR1 is SGHAT and CDR2 is FQNNGV. The CDR3 region is CASSQEGGTEAFF. CDR3 in DNA: TGTGCCAGCAGCCAAGAGGGAGGCACTGAAGCTTTCTTT. The full variable domain, rest sourced from reference TRBV11-2 and TRBJ1-1, is EAGVAQSPRYKIIEKRQSVAFWCNPISGHATLYWYQQILGQGPKLLIQFQNNGVVDDSQLPKDRFSAERLKGVDSTLKIQPAKLEDSAVYLCASSQEGGTEAFFGQGTRLTVV.

CDR3 region: CASSPRGQYTEAFF. The CDR3 DNA reads as TGTGCCAGCTCCCCCCGAGGACAGTACACTGAAGCTTTCTTT. This chain uses TRBV18 with TRBJ1-1, with a possible D match to TRBD1 (6 bases). With 6 bases removed from V and 3 bases from J, the gap between germline ends came to 14 bases. Germline values: CDR1 KGHSH, CDR2 LQKENI. The CDR3 loop spans 14 amino acids.

This clonotype was seen a handful of times. This chain uses TRBV7-9 with TRBJ2-7, with 9 bases matching TRBD1. The germline gives CDR1 SEHNR, CDR2 FQNEAQ (reference sequence). V trimming: 4 bases; J trimming: 2 bases; junction bases outside the gene matches: 6. This CDR3 is built from 15 residues. Here the CDR3 DNA reads TGTGCCAGCAGCTCTGGCAGGGACAGGGCCTACGAGCAGTACTTC. Translating gives CASSSGRDRAYEQYF.

The sample holds a few counts of this clonotype. The genes are TRBV4-2 and TRBJ1-5; D is uncertain. CDR1 LGHNA and CDR2 YNFKEQ come from the germline V gene. The length of the CDR3 is 15 residues. Between the trimmed V and J ends, which lost 1 base and 2 bases, there was a span of 9 bases. The CDR3 DNA is TGTGCCAGCAGCCAAGTAAGTTGGGGCAATCAGCCCCAGCATTTT. Encoded protein: CASSQVSWGNQPQHF.

The chain employs TRBV11-2 and TRBJ1-5, with 9 positions matching TRBD1. From germline, CDR1 is SGHAT and CDR2 FQNNGV. With 5 bases clipped from V and 6 bases from J, the junction kept 8 bases outside the gene matches. The length of the CDR3 is 15 residues. The CDR3 region has the DNA TGTGCCAGCAGCCTAGGACAGGGGTCAGTTCAGCCCCAGCATTTT. Amino acid sequence: CASSLGQGSVQPQHF.

The V and J genes are TRBV12-3 or TRBV12-4 and TRBJ2-3, with D tentatively TRBD1 or TRBD2 (6 bases each). Trimming left V 6 bases short and J 4 bases short, with 20 bases between. The length of the CDR3 is 16 residues. CDR3 coding DNA: TGTGCCAGCAGCCGAGAAAGAATGGGGGGCTCAGATACGCAGTATTTT. Translating it yields CASSRERMGGSDTQYF.

The chain carries TRBV5-1 and TRBJ2-3, with D perhaps matching TRBD1 (5 bases). This CDR3 is 14 amino acids long. Trimming stripped 0 bases from V and 1 base from J, with 6 bases between. Germline CDR1 is SGHRS and CDR2 is YFSETQ. CDR3 nucleotide sequence: TGCGCCAGCAGCTTGGTACAGGGCACAGATACGCAGTATTTT. It is translated as CASSLVQGTDTQYF.

This clonotype appeared a few times. DNA for the CDR3: TGTGCCAGCAGCTTAGAAGCGGGCACAGCCTACGAGCAGTACTTC. Amino acids: CASSLEAGTAYEQYF. The J gene is TRBJ2-7, the V gene TRBV7-6; TRBD2 might be the D (6 bases). The germline gives CDR1 SGHVS, CDR2 FNYEAQ. V lost 1 base and J lost 2, with 12 bases in between. This CDR3 contains 15 residues.

The chain couples TRBV6-2 or TRBV6-3 to TRBJ1-2; 9 bases map to TRBD1. Germline V CDR1 and CDR2: MNHEY, SVGEGT. There are 13 residues in the CDR3. The V and J ends lost 7 bases and 5 bases, in that order; junction bases with no gene match: 5. The CDR3 reads CASNPGQGYGYTF. CDR3 nucleotides: TGTGCCAGCAACCCGGGACAGGGTTATGGCTACACCTTC.

The V and J genes are TRBV19 and TRBJ2-1; unclear D gene. This CDR3 has 13 residues. Germline V gene sequence: CDR1 LNHDA, CDR2 SQIVND (reference sequence). Trimming stripped 5 bases from V and 3 bases from J, with 8 bases between. This CDR3 reads CASSGHIYNEQFF. CDR3 nucleotide sequence: TGTGCCAGTAGTGGCCATATCTACAATGAGCAGTTCTTC.

This clonotype was detected a few times. The chain couples TRBV7-3 to TRBJ2-5; D remains unclear. The germline gives CDR1 SGHTA, CDR2 FQGTGA. The ends were cut back, 5 bases at V and 2 bases at J, with 9 bases in the middle. The CDR3 covers 13 residues. The CDR3 protein is CASSAGVQETQYF. The DNA for the CDR3 is TGTGCCAGCAGCGCTGGGGTGCAAGAGACCCAGTACTTC.

This clonotype showed up just a few times. This rearrangement joins TRBV7-3 to TRBJ2-3, with 8 bases lining up with TRBD2. CDR1 is SGHTA and CDR2 is FQGTGA in the germline V gene. With 5 bases clipped from V and 5 bases from J, the junction kept 15 bases outside the gene matches. The CDR3 runs 17 residues. CDR3 protein: CASSPYAPAGVRDTQYF. The CDR3 region has the DNA TGTGCCAGCAGCCCATACGCCCCAGCGGGAGTCAGAGATACGCAGTATTTT.

A few counts support this clonotype. This rearrangement joins TRBV4-1 to TRBJ1-5, with 8 bases fitting TRBD1. Germline V gives CDR1 MGHRA, CDR2 YSYEKL. The V and J ends lost 3 bases and 6 bases, in that order; junction bases with no gene match: 7. The CDR3 length is 15 residues. The CDR3 DNA sequence: TGCGCCAGCAGCCAGGAGGACAGGGTAATTCAGCCCCAGCATTTT. This translates into CASSQEDRVIQPQHF.

The V gene is TRBV7-3, the J gene TRBJ2-2; no clear D. This CDR3 comprises 13 residues. The V and J ends lost 2 bases and 6 bases respectively, with 7 bases between them. Per germline, CDR1 SGHTA and CDR2 FQGTGA. The DNA of the CDR3 is TGTGCCAGCAGCTTAGGGATTGCCGGGGAGCTGTTTTTT. It is translated as CASSLGIAGELFF.

This clonotype was seen only a few times. The chain uses TRBV27 and TRBJ2-5, with D perhaps TRBD2 (6 bases). The germline V and J ends were trimmed by 7 bases and 5 bases, with 23 bases remaining between them. Germline loops: CDR1 MNHEY, CDR2 SMNVEV (reference sequence). CDR3 length equals 16 residues. The CDR3 loop reads CASKPWTRNGGETQYF. CDR3 nucleotides: TGTGCCAGCAAGCCCTGGACCCGGAATGGGGGGGAGACCCAGTACTTC.

This clonotype was counted a single time. The rearrangement uses TRBV29-1 and TRBJ2-2; 10 positions match TRBD2. The CDR3 is made up of 17 amino acids. Germline-derived CDR1 and CDR2 are SQVTM and ANQGSEA. With 5 bases clipped from V and 5 bases from J, the junction kept 14 bases outside the gene matches. DNA for the CDR3: TGCAGCGTTAAGGCTGTGCTAGCGGGAGCGGGTACCGGGGAGCTGTTTTTT. Translated, it gives CSVKAVLAGAGTGELFF.

V gene TRBV28 combines with J gene TRBJ1-5, with 10 bases identical to TRBD1. The V segment lost 7 bases and the J segment 5 bases; nucleotides outside the gene matches: 2. This CDR3 has 13 residues. The germline V gene encodes CDR1 MDHEN and CDR2 SYDVKM. CDR3 sequence reads: CASTGQGYQPQHF. The DNA for the CDR3 is TGTGCCAGCACGGGACAGGGGTATCAGCCCCAGCATTTT.

This clonotype was recorded a few times. The V call is TRBV4-1, the J call TRBJ1-6; a possible D gene is TRBD1 (5 bases). The CDR3 is made up of 16 amino acids. Trimming took 2 bases from V and 7 from J, leaving 15 bases between them. Germline assignment: CDR1 MGHRA and CDR2 YSYEKL. CDR3 DNA: TGCGCCAGCAGCCAAATATTTCGGGACCTGAATTCACCCCTCCACTTT. It is translated as CASSQIFRDLNSPLHF.

The chain couples TRBV7-2 to TRBJ1-1; D not certain. Trimming left V 5 bases short and J 1 base short, with 8 bases between. From germline, CDR1 is SGHTA and CDR2 FQGNSA. There are 13 residues in the CDR3. The CDR3 bases are TGTGCCAGCAGCCTCCTAGAGAACACTGAAGCTTTCTTT. Protein product: CASSLLENTEAFF.